These 14 T cell receptor beta chains share one sample of origin, sequenced in a study of blood T cell repertoires in COVID-19. Only in-frame clones appear in the TCRdb table, and some are missing; sequencing was by immunoSEQ multiplex PCR. The sample has fewer than 450,000 clones, around nine tenths seen once. Sequencing was performed on peripheral blood. These receptors all come from a woman in her 70s with COVID-19, enrolled during active disease.

The chain links TRBV5-4 to TRBJ2-5; 8 bases line up with TRBD2. The CDR3 spans 17 residues. Germline lookup yields CDR1 SGHNT and CDR2 YYREEE (reference sequence). Unmatched junction bases numbered 12, after V lost 0 bases and J lost 5 bases. The CDR3 nucleotides read TGTGCCAGCAGCTTGGGGGGGCTAGCGGGCGCCCAGGAGACCCAGTACTTC. Translation gives CASSLGGLAGAQETQYF.

The J gene is TRBJ1-3, the V gene TRBV12-5, with D unclear. This CDR3 is built from 12 residues. Germline CDR1 is LGHNT and CDR2 is FRNRAP. CDR3 residues: CASGGPGNTIYF. The CDR3 nucleotides are TGTGCCTCAGGAGGTCCTGGAAACACCATATATTTT.

CDR3 sequence reads: CASSPTSGAYNEQFF. The CDR3 DNA sequence: TGTGCCAGCAGCCCGACTAGCGGGGCCTACAATGAGCAGTTCTTC. V usage is TRBV27 and J usage is TRBJ2-1, with 11 bases matching TRBD2. The CDR3 has 15 amino acids. From germline, CDR1 is MNHEY and CDR2 SMNVEV (reference sequence). Trimming at V came to 6 bases and at J to 2 bases, leaving 3 bases not matched to a gene.

This chain links TRBV19 with TRBJ2-3; weak D call: TRBD1 (6 bases). The CDR3 totals 18 residues. From germline, CDR1 is LNHDA and CDR2 SQIVND (reference sequence). V was pared by 6 bases and J by 2 bases, with 24 bases between. In nucleotides, the CDR3 is TGTGCCAGTAGCTTGGTCCCCTGGGGGCCCCCTGCCACAGATACGCAGTATTTT. It codes for CASSLVPWGPPATDTQYF.

The rearrangement links TRBV18 to TRBJ2-7, with 8 positions matching TRBD2. Germline CDR1 KGHSH, CDR2 LQKENI. The CDR3 totals 14 residues. With V trimmed by 6 bases and J by 2 bases, 6 bases remained unmatched. In DNA, the CDR3 is TGTGCCAGCTCCCTCGGGGGGGAGGCCTACGAGCAGTACTTC. Translating it yields CASSLGGEAYEQYF.

The V and J genes are TRBV18 and TRBJ1-6, with D possibly being TRBD1 (5 bases). Between the trimmed V and J ends, which lost 3 bases and 3 bases, there was a span of 9 bases. This CDR3 has 15 amino acids. From germline, CDR1 is KGHSH and CDR2 LQKENI. CDR3 residues: CASSPGGVYNSPLHF. The CDR3 DNA reads as TGTGCCAGCTCACCGGGGGGGGTCTATAATTCACCCCTCCACTTT.

The chain links TRBV12-5 to TRBJ1-3; 8 positions agree with TRBD1. The germline gives CDR1 LGHNT, CDR2 FRNRAP. The CDR3 covers 18 residues. V lost 0 bases and J lost 4; bases outside the gene matches: 11. The CDR3 is CASGLVLWQGAGGNTIYF. The DNA for the CDR3 is TGTGCTAGTGGTTTGGTACTTTGGCAGGGGGCTGGAGGAAACACCATATATTTT. Using reference TRBV12-5 and TRBJ1-3 for the parts outside the CDR3, the full variable domain is DARVTQTPRHKVTEMGQEVTMRCQPILGHNTVFWYRQTMMQGLELLAYFRNRAPLDDSGMPKDRFSAEMPDATLATLKIQPSEPRDSAVYFCASGLVLWQGAGGNTIYFGEGSWLTVV.

CDR3: CASSQGQRGEQFF. CDR3 sequence (DNA): TGCGCCAGCAGCCAAGGGCAGCGGGGGGAGCAGTTCTTC. The chain links TRBV4-1 to TRBJ2-1; 8 nucleotides line up with TRBD2. Germline CDR1 is MGHRA and CDR2 is YSYEKL. The CDR3 contains 13 residues. V dropped 1 base and J dropped 10; count of bases not matched to a gene: 3.

This clone is a singleton in its sample. V gene TRBV5-8 combines with J gene TRBJ1-3; no clear D gene. V lost 2 bases and J 0 bases, leaving 12 bases between the germline ends. In germline, CDR1 is SGHTS, CDR2 YDEGEE. This CDR3 is 16 amino acids long. Here the CDR3 reads CASSLGGSPSGNTIYF. The CDR3 DNA reads TGTGCCAGCAGCTTAGGAGGATCCCCCTCTGGAAACACCATATATTTT.

This chain uses TRBV5-1 with TRBJ1-1, with TRBD1 matching 7 bases. The germline CDR1 and CDR2 sequences are SGHRS and YFSETQ. The V segment lost 4 bases and the J segment 0 bases; nucleotides outside the gene matches: 3. The CDR3 length is 14 residues. The CDR3 bases are TGCGCCAGCAGCCAGGGGGAGTTGAACACTGAAGCTTTCTTT. Its protein is CASSQGELNTEAFF.

V usage is TRBV19 and J usage is TRBJ2-1, with 11 bases that match TRBD2. The CDR3 consists of 18 residues. The trim removed 3 bases at V and 2 bases at J, leaving 9 bases unmatched. Per the germline V gene, CDR1 is LNHDA and CDR2 is SQIVND (reference sequence). CDR3: CASSMGTSGYTTYNEQFF. As DNA, the CDR3 is TGTGCCAGTAGTATGGGGACTAGCGGATACACAACCTACAATGAGCAGTTCTTC.

The rearrangement links TRBV28 to TRBJ1-5; D unclear. Trimming took 4 bases from V and 7 from J, leaving 17 bases between them. The V gene's germline CDR1 is MDHEN and CDR2 SYDVKM. The CDR3 extends over 15 amino acids. The CDR3 sequence is CASSSRSGRGQPQHF. DNA for the CDR3: TGTGCCAGCAGTTCACGGTCCGGAAGAGGGCAGCCCCAGCATTTT.

The CDR3 DNA reads as TGTGCCAGCAGTTCCCCGGGACAGGGCACAGATACGCAGTATTTT. It yields the protein CASSSPGQGTDTQYF. The chain carries TRBV27 and TRBJ2-3, with 8 bases that match TRBD1. This CDR3 is 15 amino acids long. Germline V gene lookup returns CDR1 MNHEY and CDR2 SMNVEV (reference sequence). With V trimmed by 4 bases and J by 1 base, 4 bases remained unmatched.

The CDR3: CASSQSERGSGELFF. CDR3 coding DNA: TGCGCCAGCAGTCAATCGGAAAGGGGCTCCGGGGAGCTGTTTTTT. The genes are TRBV23-1 and TRBJ2-2, with D possibly TRBD1 on 5 matching bases. TRBV23-1 is marked as an open reading frame, function uncertain. This CDR3 contains 15 residues. V was pared by 0 bases and J by 6 bases, with 11 bases between.